This passage covers 11 T cell receptor beta chains from one sample sequenced in a study of cytomegalovirus exposure and HLA in healthy donors. Primers for the PCR totalled 60 Vbeta and 13 Jbeta. Method: immunoSEQ multiplex PCR; TCRdb's copy keeps in-frame clones and lacks some. The sample includes some 130,000 clones, 80% seen only once; the top ten take around 2.2%. Sequences were obtained from PBMCs. Receptors originate from a man between 25 and 39 years old in good health and CMV-seronegative.

The chain has TRBV27 and TRBJ2-3, with TRBD2 matching over 10 bases. Germline values: CDR1 MNHEY, CDR2 SMNVEV (reference sequence). The V gene end was trimmed by 9 bases and the J gene end by 1 base; junction bases not matched to a gene: 4. The CDR3 has 14 amino acids. The CDR3 DNA sequence: TGTGCCAGTACAGCGGGAGGGGGCACAGATACGCAGTATTTT. It yields the protein CASTAGGGTDTQYF.

This rearrangement joins TRBV5-1 to TRBJ2-6; 13 nucleotides agree with TRBD2. V lost 6 bases, J lost 4 bases, and 7 bases stayed unmatched. Germline CDR1 and CDR2: SGHRS and YFSETQ. The CDR3 is made up of 17 amino acids. CDR3 region: CASTGLAGDPGANVLTF. Written as DNA, the CDR3 is TGCGCCAGCACCGGACTAGCGGGAGACCCCGGGGCCAACGTCCTGACTTTC.

This clone appeared a few times. The CDR3 coding sequence is TGTGCCAGCAGTGCTGGCGGCGAAGCTTTCTTT. Encoded protein: CASSAGGEAFF. The chain has TRBV6-1 and TRBJ1-1; D gene uncertain. Trimming shortened V by 4 bases and J by 8 bases, and 8 bases separated the two germline ends. This CDR3 has 11 residues. Germline lookup yields CDR1 MNHNS and CDR2 SASEGT.

The chain uses TRBV6-1 and TRBJ2-7; 12 bases fit TRBD2. V shed 7 bases, J shed 1 base, and the junction held 5 bases outside the gene matches. The CDR3 covers 15 residues. Germline-derived CDR1 and CDR2 are MNHNS and SASEGT. The CDR3: CASIEGTSGSYEQYF. Written as DNA, the CDR3 is TGTGCCAGCATAGAAGGGACTAGCGGGTCCTACGAGCAGTACTTC.

This clone was counted only a few times. The chain employs TRBV5-1 and TRBJ1-3; D unclear. V lost 4 bases and J lost 4, with 9 bases in between. CDR3 length: 13 amino acids. Germline V gives CDR1 SGHRS, CDR2 YFSETQ. The CDR3 reads CASSIGGGNTIYF. DNA for the CDR3: TGCGCCAGCAGCATCGGAGGAGGAAACACCATATATTTT.

The chain combines TRBV9 with TRBJ2-3; TRBD2 might be the D (6 bases). The CDR3 extends over 16 amino acids. CDR1 SGDLS and CDR2 YYNGEE come from the germline V gene. Deletions cut 3 bases from V and 2 bases from J, with 16 bases between. The CDR3 sequence: CASSASLATNTDTQYF. The CDR3 DNA reads TGTGCCAGCAGCGCCTCACTAGCAACAAACACAGATACGCAGTATTTT. Combining the CDR3 with reference TRBV9 and TRBJ2-3 gives the whole variable domain DSGVTQTPKHLITATGQRVTLRCSPRSGDLSVYWYQQSLDQGLQFLIQYYNGEERAKGNILERFSAQQFPDLHSELNLSSLELGDSALYFCASSASLATNTDTQYFGPGTRLTVL.

This clone was counted between two and nine times. V gene TRBV18 combines with J gene TRBJ2-2; 11 bases align to TRBD2. After removal of 6 bases from V and 7 bases from J, the junction contained 7 bases not matched to a gene. CDR1 and CDR2 (germline): KGHSH, LQKENI. CDR3 length equals 15 residues. CDR3 in DNA: TGTGCCAGCTCTCCGACTAGCGGGAACGGCGGGGAGCTGTTTTTT. Protein sequence: CASSPTSGNGGELFF. The complete variable domain, with remaining parts taken from reference TRBV18 and TRBJ2-2, reads NAGVMQNPRHLVRRRGQEARLRCSPMKGHSHVYWYRQLPEEGLKFMVYLQKENIIDESGMPKERFSAEFPKEGPSILRIQQVVRGDSAAYFCASSPTSGNGGELFFGEGSRLTVL.

As DNA, the CDR3 is TGTGCCAGCAGTGAGAGGCTTGGGACAGGGAGAGAGACCCAGTACTTC. Protein product: CASSERLGTGRETQYF. The chain carries TRBV6-4 and TRBJ2-5; 9 nucleotides line up with TRBD1. The CDR3 totals 16 residues. Germline loops: CDR1 MRHNA, CDR2 SNTAGT. V gave up 3 bases and J gave up 4 bases; unmatched junction bases: 9.

The V and J genes are TRBV6-5 and TRBJ1-5, with D hard to call. Trimming removed 2 bases from V and 4 bases from J, with 6 bases in between. Germline-derived CDR1 and CDR2 are MNHEY and SVGAGI. The length of the CDR3 is 13 residues. The CDR3 coding sequence is TGTGCCAGCAGTTACCTCGTGAATCAGCCCCAGCATTTT. Its protein product is CASSYLVNQPQHF.

This clone has only one observation. In DNA form, the CDR3 reads TGTGCCAGCAGCTTATTTACAGGCCCTCGGTATGGCTACACCTTC. Residues: CASSLFTGPRYGYTF. This rearrangement joins TRBV7-8 to TRBJ1-2; TRBD1 might be the D (5 bases). This CDR3 comprises 15 residues. V lost 2 bases and J lost 5, with 15 bases in between. CDR1 and CDR2 from the germline V gene are SGHVS and FQNEAQ.

This clone appeared a single time. The J gene is TRBJ2-5, the V gene TRBV27; D remains ambiguous. V was clipped by 5 bases and J by 1 base, with 8 bases between them. CDR3 length equals 13 residues. Germline CDR1 and CDR2: MNHEY and SMNVEV (reference sequence). The chain's CDR3 is CASSRRPQETQYF. In DNA form, the CDR3 reads TGTGCCAGCAGTCGCAGGCCCCAAGAGACCCAGTACTTC.